This T cell receptor beta chain was sequenced for a study of T cell therapy after organ transplantation. Findings and caveats of the study: Post-therapy CD8 clonality change correlated inversely with pretherapy clonality.

The protocol was immunoSEQ multiplex PCR, while the TCRdb copy is restricted to in-frame clones and leaves out a portion. Here the sample spans 15,000 to 20,000 clones, roughly four fifths being singletons. The CDR3 totals 14 residues. V was pared by 0 bases and J by 6 bases, with 11 bases between. CDR1 is SGDLS and CDR2 is YYNGEE in the germline V gene. In regard to this clone: Its antigen is still unknown.

Time point meaning: 4-8 weeks after completion of therapy. The sequence was obtained from a human patient who had received a solid organ transplant and had CMV disease. A subset of T cells may come from the graft donor. This chain connects TRBV9 to TRBJ2-3; tentative D call: TRBD1 (5 bases). The source material was CD8+ T cells from blood, sampled after autologous CMV-specific T cell therapy. The CDR3 region is CASSVGKGVDTQYF. The CDR3 coding sequence is TGTGCCAGCAGCGTAGGGAAAGGGGTTGATACGCAGTATTTT.